This TCR beta chain stems from a study of blood T cell repertoires in COVID-19. Original data processing: How many nucleated cells were present was estimated from reference gene primer amplification. Measured with immunoSEQ multiplex PCR; TCRdb has only the in-frame clones, and not every one. For V, J and clone size, that table is used; D and trimming come from the DNA. The sample carries about 140,000 clones, roughly 89% recorded once. The CDR3 spans 14 residues. With 2 bases removed from V and 1 base from J, the gap between germline ends came to 9 bases. Germline-derived CDR1 and CDR2 are GTSNPN and SVGIG (reference sequence). This clone was detected once.

Input material: peripheral blood. The clonotype comes from a man between 25 and 39 years old with COVID-19, enrolled during active disease. The chain recombines TRBV30 with TRBJ2-1; D not resolved. CDR3 coding DNA: TGTGCCTGGAGTAAAGGCGGTTCCTACAATGAGCAGTTCTTC. The encoded protein is CAWSKGGSYNEQFF.